This TCR beta chain was recorded in a study of cytomegalovirus exposure and HLA in healthy donors. The study's findings and limits: Beyond CMV serostatus, there was no information to go on about immune exposure. Among the CMV-associated chains, a few were confirmed in vitro as specific for CMV antigens. Data from an earlier analysis indicated that most TCR beta V segments were productive either about 90% or about 30% of the time.

To note about this clone: What it recognizes is unknown.

With 60 Vbeta and 13 Jbeta primers, the PCR was carried out. TCRdb keeps only in-frame clones here, not all; method: immunoSEQ multiplex PCR. The data contain 150,000 to 250,000 clones, 65% to 80% of them seen just once; the ten biggest clones take up approximately 4.7%. Donors were ostensibly healthy at sampling, although undocumented immune exposures were probable. V was clipped by 3 bases and J by 14 bases; unmatched bases: 6. The CDR3 runs to 13 residues. Per the germline V gene, CDR1 is SGHTA and CDR2 is FQGNSA. This TCR was recovered from a woman aged 30 to 39 in good health and CMV-seropositive. Source material: PBMCs. The V call is TRBV7-2, the J call TRBJ1-6; 8 bases align to TRBD1. The CDR3 region is CASSLGQGASLHF. DNA for the CDR3: TGTGCCAGCAGCTTGGGTCAGGGGGCATCCCTCCACTTT.